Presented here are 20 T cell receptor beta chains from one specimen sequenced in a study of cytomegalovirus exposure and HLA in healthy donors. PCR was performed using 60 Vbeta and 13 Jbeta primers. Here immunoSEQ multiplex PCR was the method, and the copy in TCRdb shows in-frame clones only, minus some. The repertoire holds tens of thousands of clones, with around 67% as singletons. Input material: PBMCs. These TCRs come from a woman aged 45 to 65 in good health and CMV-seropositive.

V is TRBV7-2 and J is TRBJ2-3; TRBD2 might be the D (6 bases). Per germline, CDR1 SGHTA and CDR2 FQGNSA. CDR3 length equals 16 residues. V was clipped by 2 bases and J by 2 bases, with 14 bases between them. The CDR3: CASSLIGGNPTDTQYF. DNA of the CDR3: TGTGCCAGCAGCTTAATTGGGGGGAACCCCACAGATACGCAGTATTTT.

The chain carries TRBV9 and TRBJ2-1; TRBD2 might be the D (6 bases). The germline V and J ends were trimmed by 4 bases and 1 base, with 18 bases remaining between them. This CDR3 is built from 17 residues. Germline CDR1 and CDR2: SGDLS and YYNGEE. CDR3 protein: CASSPRGAGGSYNEQFF. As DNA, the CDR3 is TGTGCCAGCAGCCCTCGAGGGGCCGGGGGTTCCTACAATGAGCAGTTCTTC.

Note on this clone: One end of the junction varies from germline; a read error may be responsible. The CDR3 coding sequence is TGCGCCAGCAGCTTCCTGCTAGCGGGCTACGAGCAGTGCTTC. Its protein product is CASSFLLAGYEQCF. The genes are TRBV5-1 and TRBJ2-7; 8 nucleotides match TRBD2. The CDR3 has 14 residues. Germline V gene data show CDR1 as SGHRS and CDR2 as YFSETQ.

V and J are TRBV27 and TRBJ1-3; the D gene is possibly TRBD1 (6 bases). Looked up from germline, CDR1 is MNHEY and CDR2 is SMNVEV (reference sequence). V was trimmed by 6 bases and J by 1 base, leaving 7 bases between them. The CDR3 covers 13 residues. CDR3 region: CASRTGSGNTIYF. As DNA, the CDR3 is TGTGCCAGCAGAACAGGGTCTGGAAACACCATATATTTT.

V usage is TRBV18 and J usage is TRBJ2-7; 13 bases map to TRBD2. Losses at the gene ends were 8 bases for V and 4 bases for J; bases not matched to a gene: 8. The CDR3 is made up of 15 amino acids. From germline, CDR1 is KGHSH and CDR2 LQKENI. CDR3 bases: TGTGCCAGCGCGAAGGCGGGACTAGCGGGATACGAGCAGTACTTC. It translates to CASAKAGLAGYEQYF.

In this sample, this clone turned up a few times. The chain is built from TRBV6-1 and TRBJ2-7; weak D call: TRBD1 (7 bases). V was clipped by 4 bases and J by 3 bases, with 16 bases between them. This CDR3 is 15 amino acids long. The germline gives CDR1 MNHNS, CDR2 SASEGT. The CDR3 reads CASSGKGAGSYEQYF. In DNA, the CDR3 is TGTGCCAGCAGTGGAAAGGGGGCCGGGAGCTACGAGCAGTACTTC.

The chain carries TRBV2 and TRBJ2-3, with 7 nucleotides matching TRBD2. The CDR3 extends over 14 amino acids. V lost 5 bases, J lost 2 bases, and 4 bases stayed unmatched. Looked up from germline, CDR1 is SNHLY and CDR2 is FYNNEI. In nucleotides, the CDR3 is TGTGCCAGCAGTCCTAGCGGCACCACAGATACGCAGTATTTT. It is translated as CASSPSGTTDTQYF.

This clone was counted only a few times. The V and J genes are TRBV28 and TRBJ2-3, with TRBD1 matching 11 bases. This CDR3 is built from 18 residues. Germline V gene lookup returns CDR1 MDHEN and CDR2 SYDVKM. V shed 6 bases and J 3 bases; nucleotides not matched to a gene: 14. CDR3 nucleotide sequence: TGTGCCAGCAGCCAGGACAGGGGGCGAACGCAAGGAACAGATACGCAGTATTTT. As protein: CASSQDRGRTQGTDTQYF.

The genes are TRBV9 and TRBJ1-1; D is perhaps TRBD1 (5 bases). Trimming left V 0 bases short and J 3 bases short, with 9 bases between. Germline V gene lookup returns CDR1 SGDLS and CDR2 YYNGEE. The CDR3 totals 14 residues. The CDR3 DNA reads TGTGCCAGCAGCGTAGCCGGGGGGGACACTGAAGCTTTCTTT. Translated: CASSVAGGDTEAFF.

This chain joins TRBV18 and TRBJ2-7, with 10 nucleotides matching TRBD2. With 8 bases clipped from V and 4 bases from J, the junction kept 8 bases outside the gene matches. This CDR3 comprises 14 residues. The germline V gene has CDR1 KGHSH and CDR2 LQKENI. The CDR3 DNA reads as TGTGCCAGCAAGCCTAGCGGGAGTTCTTACGAGCAGTACTTC. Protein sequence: CASKPSGSSYEQYF.

CDR3 bases: TGTGCCAGCAGTACCGGGGACAGTCCCAATTCACCCCTCCACTTT. Amino acids: CASSTGDSPNSPLHF. The V gene is TRBV27, the J gene TRBJ1-6, with TRBD1 matching 7 bases. The CDR3 extends over 15 amino acids. Germline-derived CDR1 and CDR2 are MNHEY and SMNVEV (reference sequence). Germline trimming cut 5 bases from V and 7 bases from J; bases unmatched to any gene: 8.

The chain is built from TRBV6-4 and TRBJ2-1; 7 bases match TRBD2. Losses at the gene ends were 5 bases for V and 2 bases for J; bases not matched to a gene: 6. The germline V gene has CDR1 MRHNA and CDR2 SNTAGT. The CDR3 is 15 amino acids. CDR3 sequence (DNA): TGTGCCAGCAGTACCGGACTAGGGGCCTACAATGAGCAGTTCTTC. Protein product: CASSTGLGAYNEQFF.

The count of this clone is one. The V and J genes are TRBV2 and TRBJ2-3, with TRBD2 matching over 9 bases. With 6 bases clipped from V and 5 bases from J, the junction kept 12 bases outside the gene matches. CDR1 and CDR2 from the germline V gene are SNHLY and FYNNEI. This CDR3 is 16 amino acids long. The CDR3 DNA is TGTGCCAGCAGCTCACTGGCGGGGGGGGCTGGAGATACGCAGTATTTT. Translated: CASSSLAGGAGDTQYF.

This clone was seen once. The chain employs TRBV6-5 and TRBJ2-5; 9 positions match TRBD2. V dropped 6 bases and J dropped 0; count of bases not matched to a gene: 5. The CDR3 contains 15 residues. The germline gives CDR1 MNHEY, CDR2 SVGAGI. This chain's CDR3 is CASRRLAAYQETQYF. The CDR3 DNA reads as TGTGCCAGCAGGAGACTAGCGGCGTACCAAGAGACCCAGTACTTC.

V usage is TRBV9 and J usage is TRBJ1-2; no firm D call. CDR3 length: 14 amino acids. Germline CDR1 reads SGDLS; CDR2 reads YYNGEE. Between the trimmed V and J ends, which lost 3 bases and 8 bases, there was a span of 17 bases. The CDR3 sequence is CASSADLGVRGYTF. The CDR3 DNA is TGTGCCAGCAGCGCCGACTTGGGAGTAAGGGGCTACACCTTC.

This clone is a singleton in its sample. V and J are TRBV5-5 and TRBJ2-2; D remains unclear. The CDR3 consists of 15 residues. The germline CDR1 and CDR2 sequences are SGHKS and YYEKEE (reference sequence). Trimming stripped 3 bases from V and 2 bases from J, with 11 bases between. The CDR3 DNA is TGTGCCAGCAGCTCCCACGGGTCAAACACCGGGGAGCTGTTTTTT. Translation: CASSSHGSNTGELFF.

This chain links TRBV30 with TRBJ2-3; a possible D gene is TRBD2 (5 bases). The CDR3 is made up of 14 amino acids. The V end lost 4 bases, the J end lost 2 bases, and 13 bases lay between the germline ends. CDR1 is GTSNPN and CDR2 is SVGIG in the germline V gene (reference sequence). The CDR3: CAWKEAAATDTQYF. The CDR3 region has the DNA TGTGCCTGGAAGGAAGCGGCAGCCACAGATACGCAGTATTTT.

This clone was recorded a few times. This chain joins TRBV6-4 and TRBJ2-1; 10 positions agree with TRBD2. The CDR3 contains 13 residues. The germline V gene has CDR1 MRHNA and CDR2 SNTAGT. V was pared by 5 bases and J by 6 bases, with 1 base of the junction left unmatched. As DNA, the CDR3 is TGTGCCAGCAGTAGCGGGGGGGCCAATGAGCAGTTCTTC. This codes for CASSSGGANEQFF.

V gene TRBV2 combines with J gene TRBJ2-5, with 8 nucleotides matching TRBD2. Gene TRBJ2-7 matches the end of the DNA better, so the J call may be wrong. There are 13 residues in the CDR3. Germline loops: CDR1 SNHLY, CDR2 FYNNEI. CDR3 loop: CASRAGDSYEQYF. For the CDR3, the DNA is TGTGCCAGCAGAGCGGGAGATAGCTACGAGCAGTACTTC.

CDR3 DNA: TGTGCCAGCAGCTTAGAGGCGGGGCAGGGGACCCAGTACTTC. Translating gives CASSLEAGQGTQYF. The chain links TRBV7-2 to TRBJ2-5, with a weak D call TRBD2 (6 bases). Per the germline V gene, CDR1 is SGHTA and CDR2 is FQGNSA. Trimming pared 1 base from V and 7 bases from J, leaving 13 bases between. CDR3 length: 14 amino acids.